The rows below give T cell receptor beta chains drawn from one sample of a study of T cells expressing NK-cell markers. TCRdb reprocessed the 5' RACE reads, keeping one entry per CDR3 protein, no DNA. There are about 430,000 distinct CDR3 sequences in the sample, with 1.4% held by the top ten. Sequenced input: blood T cells: a sorted CD56 or NKG2C T cell subset, CD4+ or CD8+ T cells, or bulk PBMC T cells (not recorded which). The origin of the receptors is a woman aged 50 to 60 in good health. Both conserved end residues are part of each CDR3. Each record gives: J gene, V gene, CDR3 protein.

TRBJ1-4 TRBV5-6 CASSSWPEGNEKLFF
TRBJ2-5 TRBV6-5 CASSYSQGNQYF
TRBJ1-1 TRBV3-1 CASSLFGGGSGEAFF
TRBJ2-5 TRBV14 CASSQSGLAVGETQYF
TRBJ2-5 TRBV6-1 CASFWAGAETQYF
TRBJ1-1 TRBV29-1 CSASGEGIAEAFF
TRBJ1-5 TRBV6-1 CASSVGGRQPQHF
TRBJ2-7 TRBV6-6 CASSYAAVSGRDYEQYF
TRBJ2-1 TRBV24-1 CATSDFEAGINEQFF
TRBJ2-1 TRBV12-3/TRBV12-4 CASSSHQLANGNNEQFF
TRBJ2-3 TRBV18 CASSPTASRDTDTQYF
TRBJ1-5 TRBV21-1 CASSAFLVQGARDQPQHF
TRBJ2-5 TRBV7-9 CANPGWRETQYF
TRBJ1-1 TRBV12-3/TRBV12-4 CASSPRNTEAFF
TRBJ2-3 TRBV25-1 CASSREGIQDTQYF
TRBJ2-1 TRBV5-1 CASSAGQGSYNEQFF
TRBJ2-3 TRBV7-9 CASSEDKPRGTDTQYF
TRBJ2-1 TRBV3-1 CASSQVFASGGSSYNEQFF
TRBJ1-2 TRBV20-1 CSATRSGDNYGYTF
TRBJ2-1 TRBV20-1 CSARGRYRGREVYNEQFF
TRBJ2-3 TRBV28 CASSYPSGSDTQYF
TRBJ2-3 TRBV2 CASSELSSGSGAQYF
TRBJ2-4 TRBV12-3/TRBV12-4 CASSKGQFEYF
TRBJ1-1 TRBV3-1 CASSQDPGWTEAFF
TRBJ1-6 TRBV5-5 CASSLRTGDYNSPLHF
TRBJ2-2 TRBV11-3 CASSVTSGSPTGELFF
TRBJ2-2 TRBV19 CASSILGTRIPGELFF
TRBJ2-5 TRBV7-6 CASSSLSGREETQYF
TRBJ2-2 TRBV7-8 CASSFSGRGHTGELFF
TRBJ2-7 TRBV9 CASSDRDNYEQYF
TRBJ2-1 TRBV3-1 CASSQETRLAGVQFF